This T cell receptor beta chain was sequenced for a study of blood T cell repertoires in COVID-19. For the study at large: From the United States, Italy and Spain came samples of acute and convalescent COVID-19. T cells, B-cell-depleted T cells, or PBMCs supplied cDNA or gDNA.

In the study's own analysis: By means of reference gene primer amplification, nucleated cell counts were estimated. The protocol was immunoSEQ multiplex PCR, while the TCRdb copy is restricted to in-frame clones and leaves out a portion. D and trimming come from the DNA, and the V and J calls and clone size come from that table. The profile shows 45,000 to 55,000 clones, roughly 90% of them singletons. Trimming removed 6 bases at V and 1 base at J, with 15 bases between. The CDR3 totals 15 residues. The germline CDR1 and CDR2 sequences are MRHNA and SNTAGT. The clonotype was recovered from a human donor in a cohort sampled during active COVID-19. The sequencing input was peripheral blood. The chain combines TRBV6-4 with TRBJ2-5, with D perhaps TRBD2 (5 bases). CDR3 nucleotides: TGTGCCAGCAGGCAGAACCCCGGGGTCCAAGAGACCCAGTACTTC. It translates to CASRQNPGVQETQYF.